This TCR beta chain was obtained from a study of cytomegalovirus exposure and HLA in healthy donors. The data were produced by immunoSEQ multiplex PCR, yet TCRdb's version contains in-frame clones alone and is incomplete. The table has 150,000 to 200,000 clones, approximately 81% seen once. The count of this clone is one. CDR1 is SNHLY and CDR2 is FYNNEI in the germline V gene. Trimming took 6 bases from V and 9 from J; bases not matched to a gene: 10. The CDR3 is 13 amino acids. This receptor was identified in a man aged 18 to 29 in good health and CMV-seropositive. Sequencing was carried out using PBMCs. The rearrangement uses TRBV2 and TRBJ2-7, with 8 bases lining up with TRBD1. The CDR3 bases are TGTGCCAGCAGGAGCACGCCAGGGGGCGCGCAGTACTTC. It codes for CASRSTPGGAQYF.